The next 14 T cell receptor beta chains were all read from a single sample in a study of cytomegalovirus exposure and HLA in healthy donors. Primers: 60 Vbeta forward and 13 Jbeta reverse. This table comes from immunoSEQ multiplex PCR, and its TCRdb copy is limited to in-frame clones, with some not included. The profile shows 70,000 to 95,000 clones, over 70% of them singletons. The sequenced sample consisted of PBMCs. Receptors were obtained from a male donor in good health and CMV-seronegative.

The chain has TRBV18 and TRBJ1-1, with a weak D call TRBD1 (6 bases). This CDR3 comprises 16 residues. V lost 3 bases and J 4 bases, leaving 18 bases between the germline ends. CDR1 is KGHSH, CDR2 LQKENI, per germline. The CDR3 region has the DNA TGTGCCAGCTCACCCTTCCCGACAGGAGACCTCACTGAAGCTTTCTTT. It is translated as CASSPFPTGDLTEAFF.

This clone was seen only a few times. This chain uses TRBV7-8 with TRBJ1-1; weak D call: TRBD1 (5 bases). The CDR3 is 14 amino acids. The V end was cut by 5 bases, the J end by 3 bases, with 13 bases between. Germline assignment: CDR1 SGHVS and CDR2 FQNEAQ. The CDR3 loop reads CASSPPGGYTEAFF. CDR3 in DNA: TGTGCCAGCAGCCCCCCGGGGGGATACACTGAAGCTTTCTTT.

V and J are TRBV6-5 and TRBJ1-2; a possible D gene is TRBD1 (5 bases). Germline values: CDR1 MNHEY, CDR2 SVGAGI. V was pared by 5 bases and J by 8 bases, with 9 bases between. The CDR3 runs to 11 residues. The DNA of the CDR3 is TGTGCCAGCAGTCAGGGAGGCGGCTACACCTTC. This sequence encodes CASSQGGGYTF.

The chain joins TRBV30 to TRBJ1-5; 7 nucleotides align to TRBD1. The CDR3 length is 16 residues. V was pared by 3 bases and J by 1 base, with 9 bases of the junction left unmatched. CDR1 is GTSNPN, CDR2 SVGIG, per germline (reference sequence). The CDR3 nucleotides read TGTGCCTGGAGCGCCGTAAAACAGGGGAGCAATCAGCCCCAGCATTTT. It translates to CAWSAVKQGSNQPQHF.

The chain recombines TRBV7-6 with TRBJ2-5, with D possibly TRBD2 on 7 matching bases. The end of the DNA is better explained by TRBJ2-7, so the J call may be wrong. The length of the CDR3 is 16 residues. Germline CDR1 and CDR2: SGHVS and FNYEAQ. The CDR3 loop is CASSLGGRGRIHEQYF. The CDR3 region has the DNA TGTGCCAGCAGCCTGGGAGGGCGGGGGCGGATCCACGAGCAGTACTTC.

The chain is built from TRBV19 and TRBJ1-1, with TRBD1 matching 10 bases. The length of the CDR3 is 15 residues. Germline lookup yields CDR1 LNHDA and CDR2 SQIVND (reference sequence). V trimming: 6 bases; J trimming: 6 bases; junction bases outside the gene matches: 10. CDR3 sequence: CASRHPGTGVAEAFF. CDR3 coding DNA: TGTGCCAGTAGGCACCCCGGGACAGGGGTTGCTGAAGCTTTCTTT. Looking up the rest from reference TRBV19 and TRBJ1-1 gives the full variable domain: DGGITQSPKYLFRKEGQNVTLSCEQNLNHDAMYWYRQDPGQGLRLIYYSQIVNDFQKGDIAEGYSVSREKKESFPLTVTSAQKNPTAFYLCASRHPGTGVAEAFFGQGTRLTVV.

The chain uses TRBV29-1 and TRBJ2-6; 9 nucleotides align to TRBD1. This CDR3 is built from 17 residues. CDR1 is SQVTM, CDR2 ANQGSEA, per germline. J was trimmed by 3 bases and V by 5 bases; bases with no gene match: 11. The CDR3 spells CSVSGTGYRGGANVLTF. In DNA, the CDR3 is TGCAGCGTTTCCGGGACAGGGTACAGGGGTGGGGCCAACGTCCTGACTTTC.

The V call is TRBV10-1, the J call TRBJ2-6; no firm D call. The V end was cut by 2 bases, the J end by 0 bases, with 5 bases between. The CDR3 is made up of 15 amino acids. CDR1 and CDR2 from the germline V gene are WNHNN and SYGVQD (reference sequence). The CDR3 loop is CASSEGSSGANVLTF. CDR3 bases: TGCGCCAGCAGTGAGGGCAGCTCTGGGGCCAACGTCCTGACTTTC.

The chain is built from TRBV2 and TRBJ1-2; D is possibly TRBD1 (5 bases). The CDR3 loop spans 14 amino acids. Germline CDR1 reads SNHLY; CDR2 reads FYNNEI. V lost 4 bases and J 4 bases, leaving 13 bases between the germline ends. The CDR3 DNA is TGTGCCAGCAGTGGACAGCCCCTTGGCTATGGCTACACCTTC. It yields the protein CASSGQPLGYGYTF.

The rearrangement uses TRBV5-6 and TRBJ2-7, with 8 bases matching TRBD2. Losses at the gene ends were 1 base for V and 0 bases for J; bases not matched to a gene: 6. This CDR3 comprises 16 residues. Germline lookup yields CDR1 SGHDT and CDR2 YYEEEE. CDR3 loop: CASSLPGGASSYEQYF. The CDR3 coding sequence is TGTGCCAGCAGCTTGCCGGGGGGGGCCTCCTCCTACGAGCAGTACTTC.

V usage is TRBV5-1 and J usage is TRBJ1-1; D might be TRBD1 (5 bases). This CDR3 spans 16 amino acids. Trimming removed 8 bases at V and 6 bases at J, with 26 bases between. Germline-derived CDR1 and CDR2 are SGHRS and YFSETQ. In nucleotides, the CDR3 is TGCGCCAGTTCATCATATACGTCAGGGAAGGAAGCTGAAGCTTTCTTT. Protein product: CASSSYTSGKEAEAFF.

The rearrangement links TRBV30 to TRBJ2-7, with 11 bases matching TRBD2. The CDR3 sequence is 16 residues long. Germline CDR1 and CDR2: GTSNPN and SVGIG (reference sequence). The V segment lost 2 bases and the J segment 6 bases; nucleotides outside the gene matches: 12. CDR3 residues: CAWSILAGATFREQYF. In DNA form, the CDR3 reads TGTGCCTGGAGTATACTAGCGGGAGCTACCTTCCGCGAGCAGTACTTC.

The V gene is TRBV2, the J gene TRBJ1-6, with a tentative D call TRBD1 (6 bases). The CDR3 length is 13 residues. Trimming removed 10 bases from V and 5 bases from J, with 12 bases in between. Germline V gives CDR1 SNHLY, CDR2 FYNNEI. The CDR3 region has the DNA TGTGCCACGAGACAGGAACATAATTCACCCCTCCACTTT. This translates into CATRQEHNSPLHF.

The J gene is TRBJ2-5, the V gene TRBV7-8; 7 bases are shared with TRBD2. The J call may be in error: the DNA end matches TRBJ2-7 better. Germline values: CDR1 SGHVS, CDR2 FQNEAQ. This CDR3 region has 14 residues. The DNA for the CDR3 is TGTGCCAGCAGCTTAAGGACTAGGTACCGCGAGCAGTACTTC. Its translation is CASSLRTRYREQYF.